One sample yielded the 29 T cell receptor beta chains listed below, sequenced in a study of long-term antiretroviral therapy in people with HIV. Version v3.0 of the immunoSEQ assay ran at survey level. Clones were sequenced by immunoSEQ multiplex PCR, and TCRdb holds only the in-frame ones, with some missing. The table shows approximately 5,000 clones, with over 75% occurring only once. Sequencing was performed on unsorted PBMCs, taken 1.8 years before starting antiretroviral therapy. Receptor source: a man in his forties or fifties with HIV.

The genes are TRBV18 and TRBJ2-5; D is unresolved. Germline V gives CDR1 KGHSH, CDR2 LQKENI. This CDR3 is built from 16 residues. V lost 0 bases to trimming and J lost 3 bases, with 14 bases between them. Here the CDR3 reads CASSPPLTWGKETQYF. In nucleotides, the CDR3 is TGTGCCAGCTCACCACCGCTAACTTGGGGAAAAGAGACCCAGTACTTC. Looking up the rest from reference TRBV18 and TRBJ2-5 gives the full variable domain: NAGVMQNPRHLVRRRGQEARLRCSPMKGHSHVYWYRQLPEEGLKFMVYLQKENIIDESGMPKERFSAEFPKEGPSILRIQQVVRGDSAAYFCASSPPLTWGKETQYFGPGTRLLVL.

Comments on this clone: A junction end diverges from the germline sequence, so it may reflect a read error. The gene calls are TRBV2 and TRBJ2-6, with TRBD1 matching 10 bases. Germline V CDR1 and CDR2: SNHLY, FYNNEI. This CDR3 is 15 amino acids long. The CDR3 loop is CASSASVRQGAGGAF. CDR3 sequence (DNA): TGTGCCAGCAGTGCCTCAGTCAGACAGGGGGCAGGGGGGGCTTTC.

V usage is TRBV7-2 and J usage is TRBJ2-5, with 9 nucleotides matching TRBD2. Germline CDR1 SGHTA, CDR2 FQGNSA. CDR3 length: 15 amino acids. The junction had 1 base not matched to a gene; V was cut back by 1 base and J by 1 base. The CDR3 DNA is TGTGCCAGCAGCTTAGTGACTAGCGGCCAAGAGACCCAGTACTTC. Amino acid sequence: CASSLVTSGQETQYF.

J is TRBJ2-2 and V is TRBV5-1, with a tentative D call TRBD2 (6 bases). The ends were cut back, 0 bases at V and 3 bases at J, with 12 bases in the middle. The CDR3 has 16 residues. Germline CDR1 reads SGHRS; CDR2 reads YFSETQ. The CDR3 sequence is CASSLAPGDDTGELFF. Written as DNA, the CDR3 is TGCGCCAGCAGCTTGGCCCCGGGAGATGACACCGGGGAGCTGTTTTTT. The complete variable domain, with remaining parts taken from reference TRBV5-1 and TRBJ2-2, reads KAGVTQTPRYLIKTRGQQVTLSCSPISGHRSVSWYQQTPGQGLQFLFEYFSETQRNKGNFPGRFSGRQFSNSRSEMNVSTLELGDSALYLCASSLAPGDDTGELFFGEGSRLTVL.

The chain employs TRBV10-3 and TRBJ2-3; TRBD1 or TRBD2 may be the D gene (6 bases each). CDR1 and CDR2 (germline): ENHRY, SYGVKD. The CDR3 extends over 18 amino acids. V dropped 6 bases and J dropped 1 base, with 23 bases sitting between them. CDR3 nucleotide sequence: TGTGCCATCAGAAGGAGTGTGGGGGGCGAACCTGGCACAGATACGCAGTATTTT. It encodes CAIRRSVGGEPGTDTQYF.

The genes are TRBV9 and TRBJ1-4, with TRBD1 matching over 7 bases. CDR1 is SGDLS and CDR2 is YYNGEE in the germline V gene. V dropped 0 bases and J dropped 2; count of bases not matched to a gene: 1. This CDR3 comprises 15 residues. CDR3 sequence reads: CASSVEGGTNEKLFF. CDR3 coding DNA: TGTGCCAGCAGCGTAGAAGGGGGCACTAATGAAAAACTGTTTTTT. The whole variable domain, filled in from reference TRBV9 and TRBJ1-4, reads DSGVTQTPKHLITATGQRVTLRCSPRSGDLSVYWYQQSLDQGLQFLIQYYNGEERAKGNILERFSAQQFPDLHSELNLSSLELGDSALYFCASSVEGGTNEKLFFGSGTQLSVL.

The gene calls are TRBV11-2 and TRBJ2-5; possible D gene TRBD1, 6 bases. In germline, CDR1 is SGHAT, CDR2 FQNNGV. The V end lost 1 base, the J end lost 7 bases, and 16 bases lay between the germline ends. There are 15 residues in the CDR3. CDR3 loop: CASSLASGASRTQYF. In DNA form, the CDR3 reads TGTGCCAGCAGCTTAGCCTCAGGGGCCTCCAGGACCCAGTACTTC.

V gene TRBV15 combines with J gene TRBJ2-7; the match to TRBD1 covers 8 bases. The germline V gene has CDR1 LNHNV and CDR2 YYDKDF (reference sequence). The CDR3 totals 16 residues. The trim removed 0 bases at V and 2 bases at J, leaving 6 bases unmatched. The CDR3 loop is CATSRDRGQGTYEQYF. The CDR3 nucleotides are TGTGCCACCAGCAGAGATCGTGGACAGGGCACCTACGAGCAGTACTTC.

The chain uses TRBV4-3 and TRBJ2-6, with D perhaps matching TRBD1 (5 bases). V lost 3 bases and J lost 1, with 10 bases in between. Germline CDR1 is LGHNA and CDR2 is YSLEER. The CDR3 is 16 amino acids. The CDR3 loop reads CASSHLGVSGANVLTF. The CDR3 bases are TGCGCCAGCAGCCACCTAGGGGTATCTGGGGCCAACGTCCTGACTTTC.

The chain carries TRBV19 and TRBJ2-3, with TRBD2 as a possible D gene (6 bases). The germline V and J ends were trimmed by 6 bases and 2 bases, with 12 bases remaining between them. CDR3 length: 14 residues. Germline CDR1 is LNHDA and CDR2 is SQIVND (reference sequence). The CDR3 sequence: CASSLGGNTDTQYF. The CDR3 DNA sequence: TGTGCCAGTAGCCTCGGGGGTAACACAGATACGCAGTATTTT.

The V gene is TRBV6-5, the J gene TRBJ2-2, with D perhaps matching TRBD2 (6 bases). Trimming took off 4 bases at V and 1 base at J, with 10 bases between the two ends. The CDR3 is 15 residues long. Germline V gene lookup returns CDR1 MNHEY and CDR2 SVGAGI. CDR3 region: CASSSGTGNTGELFF. The CDR3 DNA reads TGTGCCAGCAGTTCAGGGACTGGGAACACCGGGGAGCTGTTTTTT.

This chain uses TRBV4-1 with TRBJ2-1; a weak D match, TRBD1 (6 bases). Germline lookup yields CDR1 MGHRA and CDR2 YSYEKL. V lost 0 bases and J 2 bases, leaving 11 bases between the germline ends. CDR3 length: 16 residues. In nucleotides, the CDR3 is TGCGCCAGCAGCCAAGATAGGGGGAATACCTACAATGAGCAGTTCTTC. Translated, it gives CASSQDRGNTYNEQFF.

The genes are TRBV7-2 and TRBJ1-5; D gene uncertain. CDR3 length: 18 residues. The ends were cut back, 1 base at V and 0 bases at J, with 16 bases in the middle. Germline V gene lookup returns CDR1 SGHTA and CDR2 FQGNSA. CDR3 protein: CASSLDLGPSYSNQPQHF. The CDR3 bases are TGTGCCAGCAGCTTAGATCTCGGACCCTCCTATAGCAATCAGCCCCAGCATTTT.

The V gene is TRBV13, the J gene TRBJ1-1, with D uncertain. The V gene's germline CDR1 is PRHDT and CDR2 FYEKMQ (reference sequence). V was shortened by 5 bases and J by 11 bases, with 15 bases between the two germline ends. The CDR3 consists of 12 residues. The CDR3 sequence: CASSPRALGAFF. CDR3 in DNA: TGTGCCAGCAGCCCCCGCGCCCTAGGGGCTTTCTTT. Full variable domain (missing parts from reference TRBV13 and TRBJ1-1): AAGVIQSPRHLIKEKRETATLKCYPIPRHDTVYWYQQGPGQDPQFLISFYEKMQSDKGSIPDRFSAQQFSDYHSELNMSSLELGDSALYFCASSPRALGAFFGQGTRLTVV.

The V and J genes are TRBV15 and TRBJ1-1; D unresolved. In germline, CDR1 is LNHNV, CDR2 YYDKDF (reference sequence). V was cut by 0 bases and J by 0 bases, with 11 bases left in between. This CDR3 contains 16 residues. As DNA, the CDR3 is TGTGCCACCAGCAGAGATCTGGAGTCGATGAACACTGAAGCTTTCTTT. It is translated as CATSRDLESMNTEAFF.

This clone showed up just a few times. The V and J genes are TRBV2 and TRBJ2-2; D uncertain. Germline V CDR1 and CDR2: SNHLY, FYNNEI. V was cut by 3 bases and J by 1 base, with 6 bases left in between. The CDR3 loop spans 14 amino acids. CDR3 sequence: CASSEVRNTGELFF. Written as DNA, the CDR3 is TGTGCCAGCAGTGAGGTTCGGAACACCGGGGAGCTGTTTTTT.

By share of the sample, this clone is medium-sized. Distinct nucleotide sequences in the sample also encode this CDR3. The chain couples TRBV7-9 to TRBJ2-5; 7 bases align to TRBD1. The germline CDR1 and CDR2 sequences are SEHNR and FQNEAQ (reference sequence). V lost 2 bases to trimming and J lost 5 bases; unmatched junction nucleotides: 5. The length of the CDR3 is 14 residues. As DNA, the CDR3 is TGTGCCAGCAGCTTACCGACAGGGCAGGAGACCCAGTACTTC. As protein: CASSLPTGQETQYF.

This clone was counted once. This chain uses TRBV28 with TRBJ2-5, with D tentatively TRBD1 (5 bases). V was cut by 2 bases and J by 5 bases, with 18 bases left in between. Germline V gene sequence: CDR1 MDHEN, CDR2 SYDVKM. This CDR3 spans 16 amino acids. CDR3 in amino acids: CASSLRGGSNRETQYF. The CDR3 DNA is TGTGCCAGCAGTTTACGAGGCGGCTCGAACAGGGAGACCCAGTACTTC.

V and J are TRBV5-1 and TRBJ2-6; 8 nucleotides align to TRBD1. CDR1 is SGHRS and CDR2 is YFSETQ in the germline V gene. J gave up 4 bases and V 2 bases, and 11 bases lay outside the gene matches. The CDR3 runs to 18 residues. DNA for the CDR3: TGCGCCAGCAGCTTTGCGCTCCAGGGGGCGGGAGGGGCCAACGTCCTGACTTTC. As protein: CASSFALQGAGGANVLTF. The complete variable domain, with remaining parts taken from reference TRBV5-1 and TRBJ2-6, reads KAGVTQTPRYLIKTRGQQVTLSCSPISGHRSVSWYQQTPGQGLQFLFEYFSETQRNKGNFPGRFSGRQFSNSRSEMNVSTLELGDSALYLCASSFALQGAGGANVLTFGAGSRLTVL.

V gene TRBV19 combines with J gene TRBJ2-3, with D uncertain. The ends were cut back, 3 bases at V and 0 bases at J, with 7 bases in the middle. Germline-derived CDR1 and CDR2 are LNHDA and SQIVND (reference sequence). CDR3 length equals 14 residues. The CDR3 loop reads CASSILVSTDTQYF. The CDR3 nucleotides read TGTGCCAGTAGTATCCTCGTAAGCACAGATACGCAGTATTTT. The full variable domain, with the rest looked up from reference TRBV19 and TRBJ2-3, is DGGITQSPKYLFRKEGQNVTLSCEQNLNHDAMYWYRQDPGQGLRLIYYSQIVNDFQKGDIAEGYSVSREKKESFPLTVTSAQKNPTAFYLCASSILVSTDTQYFGPGTRLTVL.

The chain recombines TRBV4-3 with TRBJ1-4; D not certain. The CDR3 runs to 15 residues. Germline V gene sequence: CDR1 LGHNA, CDR2 YSLEER. V lost 2 bases, J lost 0 bases, and 7 bases lay in between. In DNA, the CDR3 is TGCGCCAGCAGCCAATCCGGGACAACTAATGAAAAACTGTTTTTT. Translation gives CASSQSGTTNEKLFF.

This rearrangement joins TRBV18 to TRBJ2-7; D unclear. This CDR3 region has 18 residues. Trimming pared 0 bases from V and 2 bases from J, leaving 20 bases between. Germline values: CDR1 KGHSH, CDR2 LQKENI. The CDR3 sequence is CASSPPQVGPQKTYEQYF. In DNA, the CDR3 is TGTGCCAGCTCACCACCGCAAGTTGGGCCGCAAAAGACCTACGAGCAGTACTTC.

In its sample, this clone was seen a few times. In DNA form, the CDR3 reads TGCGCCAGCAGCCAACAGGGACAGGGGAATCAGCCCCAGCATTTT. Protein product: CASSQQGQGNQPQHF. This chain joins TRBV4-1 and TRBJ1-5; 10 bases fit TRBD1. Germline-derived CDR1 and CDR2 are MGHRA and YSYEKL. The V gene end was trimmed by 2 bases and the J gene end by 4 bases; junction bases not matched to a gene: 2. This CDR3 is built from 15 residues.

The chain couples TRBV7-2 to TRBJ2-7; possibly TRBD2 for D (6 bases). The CDR3 is 16 residues long. The V and J ends lost 5 bases and 4 bases respectively, with 21 bases between them. Germline values: CDR1 SGHTA, CDR2 FQGNSA. CDR3 coding DNA: TGTGCCAGCAGCCTCGGTGGGGCGGGAAGGGGTTACGAGCAGTACTTC. Its translation is CASSLGGAGRGYEQYF.

The rearrangement uses TRBV6-5 and TRBJ2-1, with TRBD2 matching over 8 bases. Trimming removed 3 bases from V and 6 bases from J; junction bases left unmatched: 7. This CDR3 has 15 amino acids. Germline V gene sequence: CDR1 MNHEY, CDR2 SVGAGI. The CDR3 spells CASSYTGTSFNEQFF. The CDR3 nucleotides read TGTGCCAGCAGTTATACCGGGACTAGTTTCAATGAGCAGTTCTTC.

This chain connects TRBV7-8 to TRBJ2-5; a weak D match, TRBD2 (6 bases). Trimming shortened V by 5 bases and J by 0 bases, and 13 bases separated the two germline ends. Germline loops: CDR1 SGHVS, CDR2 FQNEAQ. The CDR3 loop spans 15 amino acids. CDR3 amino acids: CASSGGTEDQETQYF. CDR3 nucleotide sequence: TGTGCCAGCAGCGGAGGGACCGAAGACCAAGAGACCCAGTACTTC. Drawing the rest from reference TRBV7-8 and TRBJ2-5, the complete variable domain is GAGVSQSPRYKVAKRGQDVALRCDPISGHVSLFWYQQALGQGPEFLTYFQNEAQLDKSGLPSDRFFAERPEGSVSTLKIQRTQQEDSAVYLCASSGGTEDQETQYFGPGTRLLVL.

The J gene is TRBJ2-1, the V gene TRBV28; no definite D call. CDR1 MDHEN and CDR2 SYDVKM come from the germline V gene. Trimming pared 7 bases from V and 6 bases from J, leaving 7 bases between. The CDR3 spans 11 residues. The CDR3, as DNA: TGTGCCAGCAATACGCCCAATGAGCAGTTCTTC. Translation gives CASNTPNEQFF.

V is TRBV27 and J is TRBJ2-1; D unresolved. The germline V gene encodes CDR1 MNHEY and CDR2 SMNVEV (reference sequence). The ends were cut back, 5 bases at V and 7 bases at J, with 9 bases in the middle. The CDR3 is made up of 12 amino acids. CDR3 DNA: TGTGCCAGCAGTAAGGGTTCTAATGAGCAGTTCTTC. It translates to CASSKGSNEQFF.

This rearrangement joins TRBV20-1 to TRBJ1-4; D not resolved. The germline V gene encodes CDR1 DFQATT and CDR2 SNEGSKA (reference sequence). This CDR3 region has 11 residues. Trimming pared 6 bases from V and 4 bases from J, leaving 6 bases between. CDR3 amino acids: CSAKSNEKLFF. The CDR3 bases are TGCAGTGCGAAGAGTAATGAAAAACTGTTTTTT.